These 8 T cell receptor beta chains came from one sample sequenced in a study of memory CD4+ T cells and cytomegalovirus serostatus. The assay was immunoSEQ multiplex PCR, and TCRdb's table has in-frame clones only and misses some. The sample includes tens of thousands of clones, around 79% of them seen just once. Single viable CD3+CD4+CD8-CD45RO+ cells were sorted as the memory CD4+ T cells. What was sequenced was memory CD4+ T cells from blood. The receptors originated from an adult in good health and CMV-seropositive.

V is TRBV6-1 and J is TRBJ1-2; a possible D gene is TRBD1 (6 bases). Germline V gives CDR1 MNHNS, CDR2 SASEGT. The CDR3 loop spans 14 amino acids. Trimming pared 3 bases from V and 3 bases from J, leaving 11 bases between. Here the CDR3 DNA reads TGTGCCAGCAGTGAGTCCGGGACATACTATGGCTACACCTTC. Translated: CASSESGTYYGYTF.

CDR3 DNA: TGTGCCAGCTCACCAAGGGGTTCCACTGAAGCTTTCTTT. Amino acid sequence: CASSPRGSTEAFF. This chain uses TRBV18 with TRBJ1-1; TRBD1 is a possible D gene (5 bases). The V end was cut by 2 bases, the J end by 4 bases, with 8 bases between. This CDR3 has 13 residues. Germline V gives CDR1 KGHSH, CDR2 LQKENI.

This clone occurred a few times. J is TRBJ1-2 and V is TRBV7-2, with D uncertain. The V end was cut by 5 bases, the J end by 2 bases, with 12 bases between. The CDR3 totals 14 residues. Germline-derived CDR1 and CDR2 are SGHTA and FQGNSA. This CDR3 is CASSPLGQNYGYTF. The CDR3 DNA sequence: TGTGCCAGCAGCCCTCTCGGGCAGAACTATGGCTACACCTTC.

The rearrangement links TRBV4-1 to TRBJ1-5, with 8 bases aligning to TRBD1. V dropped 4 bases and J dropped 0; count of bases not matched to a gene: 5. CDR1 MGHRA and CDR2 YSYEKL come from the germline V gene. The CDR3 consists of 16 residues. CDR3 region: CASSPRQGISNQPQHF. CDR3 DNA: TGCGCCAGCAGCCCGAGACAGGGGATTAGCAATCAGCCCCAGCATTTT.

The CDR3 coding sequence is TGTGCCAGCAGTCACCGGGACAGGGGTGGAACCGGGGAGCTGTTTTTT. Its protein product is CASSHRDRGGTGELFF. The gene calls are TRBV27 and TRBJ2-2; 10 bases align to TRBD1. Germline values: CDR1 MNHEY, CDR2 SMNVEV (reference sequence). J gave up 5 bases and V 5 bases, and 8 bases lay outside the gene matches. This CDR3 contains 16 residues.

This clone was seen only once. This chain connects TRBV4-1 to TRBJ1-2, with 8 bases that match TRBD1. Germline V lookup: CDR1 MGHRA, CDR2 YSYEKL. The CDR3 spans 19 residues. With V trimmed by 4 bases and J by 2 bases, 18 bases remained unmatched. The CDR3 nucleotides are TGCGCCAGCAGCCCGATACAAGCTCGGACAGGGCTTGAGAACTATGGCTACACCTTC. The encoded protein is CASSPIQARTGLENYGYTF.

CDR3 sequence: CASSLEGRGGTEAFF. CDR3 coding DNA: TGTGCCAGCAGCTTAGAGGGCAGGGGGGGCACTGAAGCTTTCTTT. The rearrangement uses TRBV7-8 and TRBJ1-1; TRBD1 matches 7 bases. The germline V gene encodes CDR1 SGHVS and CDR2 FQNEAQ. This CDR3 region has 15 residues. After removal of 1 base from V and 4 bases from J, the junction contained 6 bases not matched to a gene.

Relative to its sample, this clone is medium-sized. The chain recombines TRBV7-2 with TRBJ2-7; 7 bases agree with TRBD2. There are 16 residues in the CDR3. Trimming took 5 bases from V and 0 from J; bases not matched to a gene: 10. Per the germline V gene, CDR1 is SGHTA and CDR2 is FQGNSA. The CDR3 here is CASSLGISGSSYEQYF. The CDR3 nucleotides read TGTGCCAGCAGCCTAGGCATTAGCGGGTCCTCCTACGAGCAGTACTTC.